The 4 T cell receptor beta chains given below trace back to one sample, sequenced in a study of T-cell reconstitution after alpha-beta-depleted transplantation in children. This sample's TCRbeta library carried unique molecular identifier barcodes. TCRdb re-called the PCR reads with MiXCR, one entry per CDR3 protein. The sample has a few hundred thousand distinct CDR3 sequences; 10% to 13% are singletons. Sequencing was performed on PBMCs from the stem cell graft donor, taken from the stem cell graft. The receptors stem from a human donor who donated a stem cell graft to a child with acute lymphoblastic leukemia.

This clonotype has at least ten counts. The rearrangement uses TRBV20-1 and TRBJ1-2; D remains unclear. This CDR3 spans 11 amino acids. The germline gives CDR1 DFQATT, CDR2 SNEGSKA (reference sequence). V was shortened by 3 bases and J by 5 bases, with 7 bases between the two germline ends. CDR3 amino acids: CSASHGYGYTF. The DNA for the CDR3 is TGCAGTGCTAGCCACGGTTATGGCTACACCTTC.

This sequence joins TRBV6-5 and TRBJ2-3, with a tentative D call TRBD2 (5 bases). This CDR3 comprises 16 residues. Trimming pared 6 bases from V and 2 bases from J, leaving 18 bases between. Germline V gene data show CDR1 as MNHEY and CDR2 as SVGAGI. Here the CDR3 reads CASSNRGLQSTDTQYF. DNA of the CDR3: TGTGCCAGCAGCAATAGAGGGCTTCAATCCACAGATACGCAGTATTTT.

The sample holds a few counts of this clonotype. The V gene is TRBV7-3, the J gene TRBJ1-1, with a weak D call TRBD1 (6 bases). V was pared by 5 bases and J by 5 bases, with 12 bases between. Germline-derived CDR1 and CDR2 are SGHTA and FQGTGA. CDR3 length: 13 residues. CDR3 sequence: CASSVNRETEAFF. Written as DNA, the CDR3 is TGTGCCAGCAGCGTCAACAGGGAGACTGAAGCTTTCTTT.

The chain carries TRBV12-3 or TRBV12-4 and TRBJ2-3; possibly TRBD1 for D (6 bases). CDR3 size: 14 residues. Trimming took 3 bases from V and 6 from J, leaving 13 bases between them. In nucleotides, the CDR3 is TGTGCCAGCAGTTTCGACCAGAGGGGGGATACGCAGTATTTT. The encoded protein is CASSFDQRGDTQYF.